The 13 T cell receptor beta chains presented below share a single source sample, sequenced in a study of T cell responses to AZD1222 COVID-19 vaccine. The table came from immunoSEQ multiplex PCR; TCRdb's copy has only in-frame clones and leaves some out. The table lists over 95,000 clones, roughly nine tenths of them singletons. Source: peripheral blood, taken on day 0 of AZD1222 vaccination. These receptors all stem from an adult in good health.

This clone was seen more than once but under ten times. The chain recombines TRBV6-5 with TRBJ1-1; D gene uncertain. This CDR3 has 13 amino acids. CDR1 MNHEY and CDR2 SVGAGI come from the germline V gene. V was trimmed by 5 bases and J by 3 bases, leaving 10 bases between them. For the CDR3, the DNA is TGTGCCAGCAGTATTAGCATGGACACTGAAGCTTTCTTT. As protein: CASSISMDTEAFF.

The count of this clone is one. CDR3 DNA sequence: TGTGCCAGCAAGCGGGACAGGGTGGAAAAACTGTTTTTT. As protein: CASKRDRVEKLFF. The chain employs TRBV2 and TRBJ1-4; 9 bases match TRBD1. The V gene end was trimmed by 7 bases and the J gene end by 8 bases; junction bases not matched to a gene: 5. Germline V gene data show CDR1 as SNHLY and CDR2 as FYNNEI. The length of the CDR3 is 13 residues.

Turning to this clone: Compared with germline, one end of the junction differs, possibly owing to a read error. The chain links TRBV29-1 to TRBJ1-1; D might be TRBD1 (5 bases). The germline CDR1 and CDR2 sequences are SQVTM and ANQGSEA. The CDR3 sequence is 10 residues long. The CDR3 nucleotides are TGCAGCGTTGTCCGTGTTGGGGGGGTCTTT. Its protein product is CSVVRVGGVF.

V and J are TRBV3-1 (or the pseudogene TRBV3-2) and TRBJ2-7; 16 nucleotides match TRBD2. The V gene end was trimmed by 3 bases and the J gene end by 8 bases; junction bases not matched to a gene: 4. This CDR3 comprises 15 residues. Germline V CDR1 and CDR2: LGHDT, YNNKEL (reference sequence). The CDR3 is CASSHGTSGGAKQYF. The CDR3 DNA is TGTGCCAGCAGCCACGGGACTAGCGGGGGGGCTAAGCAGTACTTC.

This clone was recorded a few times. The chain uses TRBV27 and TRBJ2-7; 9 bases agree with TRBD1. The trim removed 5 bases at V and 2 bases at J, leaving 7 bases unmatched. Germline values: CDR1 MNHEY, CDR2 SMNVEV (reference sequence). The CDR3 consists of 15 residues. The DNA for the CDR3 is TGTGCCAGCAGTAGGACACAGGGGGCGGCCTACGAGCAGTACTTC. Protein sequence: CASSRTQGAAYEQYF.

The chain carries TRBV28 and TRBJ1-6; TRBD1 matches at 7 bases. V trimming: 7 bases; J trimming: 7 bases; junction bases outside the gene matches: 10. Germline assignment: CDR1 MDHEN and CDR2 SYDVKM. The CDR3 runs to 15 residues. DNA for the CDR3: TGTGCCAGCACCCTCGGACAGGTGGGAAATTCACCCCTCCACTTT. This gives the protein CASTLGQVGNSPLHF.

This chain links TRBV4-1 with TRBJ2-3; D might be TRBD1 or TRBD2, each matching 7 bases. Per the germline V gene, CDR1 is MGHRA and CDR2 is YSYEKL. Trimming took off 3 bases at V and 4 bases at J, with 17 bases between the two ends. The CDR3 loop spans 16 amino acids. CDR3 DNA sequence: TGCGCCAGCAGCCACCCGACAGGGAGGGTGGCAGATACGCAGTATTTT. This translates into CASSHPTGRVADTQYF.

This rearrangement joins TRBV3-1 (or the pseudogene TRBV3-2) to TRBJ2-7; D unresolved. The CDR3 loop spans 13 amino acids. CDR1 is LGHDT, CDR2 YNNKEL, per germline (reference sequence). Trimming stripped 6 bases from V and 3 bases from J, with 12 bases between. In DNA form, the CDR3 reads TGTGCCAGCAGTCTTACCGGGTTCTACGAGCAGTACTTC. Translating gives CASSLTGFYEQYF.

The V call is TRBV29-1, the J call TRBJ2-5; 9 nucleotides line up with TRBD1. The germline CDR1 and CDR2 sequences are SQVTM and ANQGSEA. J gave up 2 bases and V 6 bases, and 10 bases lay outside the gene matches. This CDR3 region has 15 residues. The CDR3 DNA is TGCAGCGTCGAGCCATCGGGACAGGGTCAAGAGACCCAGTACTTC. Protein: CSVEPSGQGQETQYF.

This chain joins TRBV6-6 and TRBJ1-6, with 7 bases identical to TRBD1. Trimming at V came to 10 bases and at J to 12 bases, leaving 6 bases not matched to a gene. The CDR3 consists of 11 residues. Germline assignment: CDR1 MNHNY and CDR2 SVGAGI (reference sequence). CDR3 sequence: CATKGQLPLHF. The CDR3 coding sequence is TGTGCCACCAAGGGACAGTTACCCCTCCACTTT.

This clone was counted only a few times. This chain joins TRBV7-3 and TRBJ1-1, with D possibly being TRBD1 (6 bases). Deletions cut 1 base from V and 4 bases from J, with 10 bases between. The CDR3 extends over 14 amino acids. CDR1 is SGHTA and CDR2 is FQGTGA in the germline V gene. CDR3 amino acids: CASSLMGQSTEAFF. The CDR3 DNA reads TGTGCCAGCAGCTTAATGGGACAAAGCACTGAAGCTTTCTTT.

The rearrangement links TRBV29-1 to TRBJ1-1; D uncertain. The CDR3 sequence is 14 residues long. Germline assignment: CDR1 SQVTM and CDR2 ANQGSEA. V lost 5 bases, J lost 4 bases, and 17 bases lay in between. This CDR3 reads CSVPHGNLGTEAFF. The DNA for the CDR3 is TGCAGCGTTCCTCATGGGAATTTGGGCACTGAAGCTTTCTTT.

To note about this clone: Other DNA sequences from this sample encode an identical CDR3 as well. This chain uses TRBV5-1 with TRBJ1-2, with D perhaps matching TRBD1 (6 bases). The germline V and J ends were trimmed by 1 base and 2 bases, with 9 bases remaining between them. Germline CDR1 reads SGHRS; CDR2 reads YFSETQ. CDR3 length equals 14 residues. CDR3 residues: CASSLQGPNYGYTF. Here the CDR3 DNA reads TGCGCCAGCAGCTTGCAGGGGCCGAACTATGGCTACACCTTC.